What follows is one T cell receptor beta chain and its context. This record comes from a study of cytomegalovirus exposure and HLA in healthy donors. The V gene lost 5 bases and the J gene lost 8 bases, with 24 bases spanning the gap. Germline V gene data show CDR1 as GTSNPN and CDR2 as SVGIG (reference sequence). The CDR3 contains 15 residues. The repertoire was sequenced with immunoSEQ multiplex PCR; TCRdb's copy has only in-frame clones and lacks some. The sample consists of roughly 180,000 clones, 84% of them appearing once. The sequenced sample was PBMCs. This chain uses TRBV30 with TRBJ1-2, with D perhaps TRBD1 (6 bases). This TCR came from a man aged 18 to 30 in good health and CMV-seropositive. CDR3 DNA: TGTGCCTGGGAGGAGGTACAGGGCGGTTTCGGCGGCTACACCTTC. Protein product: CAWEEVQGGFGGYTF.